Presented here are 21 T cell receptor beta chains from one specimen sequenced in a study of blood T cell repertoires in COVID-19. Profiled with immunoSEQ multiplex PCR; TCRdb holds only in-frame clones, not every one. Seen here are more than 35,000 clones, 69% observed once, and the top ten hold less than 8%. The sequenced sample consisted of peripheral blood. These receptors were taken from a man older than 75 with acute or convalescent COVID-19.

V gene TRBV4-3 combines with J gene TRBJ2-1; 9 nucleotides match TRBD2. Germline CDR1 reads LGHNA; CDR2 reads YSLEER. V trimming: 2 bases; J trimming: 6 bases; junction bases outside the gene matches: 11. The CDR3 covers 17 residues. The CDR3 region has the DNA TGCGCCAGCAGCCAACAAGGGTTCGGCGGGAGGGCCAATGAGCAGTTCTTC. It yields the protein CASSQQGFGGRANEQFF.

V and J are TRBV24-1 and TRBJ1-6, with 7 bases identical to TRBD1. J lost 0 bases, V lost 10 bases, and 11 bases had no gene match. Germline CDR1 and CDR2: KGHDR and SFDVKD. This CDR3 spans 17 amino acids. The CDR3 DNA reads TGTGCCACTATTGAGGAGGGGGCTAGCTCCTATAATTCACCCCTCCACTTT. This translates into CATIEEGASSYNSPLHF.

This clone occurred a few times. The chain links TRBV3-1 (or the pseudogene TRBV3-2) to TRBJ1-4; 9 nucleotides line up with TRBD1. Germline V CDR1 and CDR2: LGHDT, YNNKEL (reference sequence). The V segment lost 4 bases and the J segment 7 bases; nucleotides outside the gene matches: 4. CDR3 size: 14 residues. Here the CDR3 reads CASSPLDRGEKLFF. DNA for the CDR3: TGTGCCAGCAGCCCGTTGGACAGGGGTGAAAAACTGTTTTTT.

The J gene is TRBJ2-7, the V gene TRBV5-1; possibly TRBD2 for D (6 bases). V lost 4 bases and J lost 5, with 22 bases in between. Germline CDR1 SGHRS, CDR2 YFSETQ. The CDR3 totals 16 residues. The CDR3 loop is CASSLGEAQGGHEQYF. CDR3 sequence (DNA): TGCGCCAGCAGCCTGGGGGAGGCGCAGGGTGGTCACGAGCAGTACTTC.

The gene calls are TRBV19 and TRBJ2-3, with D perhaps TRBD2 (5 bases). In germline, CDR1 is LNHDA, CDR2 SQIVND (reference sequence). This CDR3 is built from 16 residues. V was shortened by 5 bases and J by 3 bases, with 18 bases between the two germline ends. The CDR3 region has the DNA TGTGCCAGTAGTGCCGCCTGGGGAGTTTGGACAGATACGCAGTATTTT. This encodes CASSAAWGVWTDTQYF.

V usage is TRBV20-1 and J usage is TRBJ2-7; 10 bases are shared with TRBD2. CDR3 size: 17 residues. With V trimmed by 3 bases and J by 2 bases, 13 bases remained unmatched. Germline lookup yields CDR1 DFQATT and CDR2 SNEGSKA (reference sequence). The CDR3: CSASSPRPSGRAYEQYF. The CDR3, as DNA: TGCAGTGCTAGTAGCCCCCGCCCTAGCGGGAGAGCCTACGAGCAGTACTTC.

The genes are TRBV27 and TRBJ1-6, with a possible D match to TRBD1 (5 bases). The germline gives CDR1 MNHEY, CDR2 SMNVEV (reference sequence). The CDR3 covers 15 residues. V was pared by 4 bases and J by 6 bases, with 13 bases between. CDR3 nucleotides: TGTGCCAGCAGTTCCAGCAGGGTGGGTAATTCACCCCTCCACTTT. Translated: CASSSSRVGNSPLHF.

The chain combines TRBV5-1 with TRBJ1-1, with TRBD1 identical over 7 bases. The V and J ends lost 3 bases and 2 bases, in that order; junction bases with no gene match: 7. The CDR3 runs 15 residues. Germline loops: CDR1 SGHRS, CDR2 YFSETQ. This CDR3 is CASSWGTVGNTEAFF. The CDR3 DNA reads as TGCGCCAGCAGCTGGGGGACAGTCGGTAACACTGAAGCTTTCTTT.

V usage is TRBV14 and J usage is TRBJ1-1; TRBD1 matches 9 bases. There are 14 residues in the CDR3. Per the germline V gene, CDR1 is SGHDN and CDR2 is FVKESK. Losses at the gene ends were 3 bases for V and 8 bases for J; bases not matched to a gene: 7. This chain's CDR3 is CASSQLFGQGEAFF. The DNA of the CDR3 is TGTGCCAGCAGCCAGCTCTTTGGACAGGGGGAAGCTTTCTTT.

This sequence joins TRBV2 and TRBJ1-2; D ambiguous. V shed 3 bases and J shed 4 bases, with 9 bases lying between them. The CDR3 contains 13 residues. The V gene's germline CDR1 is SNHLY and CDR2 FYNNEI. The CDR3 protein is CASSDPEPYGYTF. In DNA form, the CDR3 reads TGTGCCAGCAGTGACCCGGAGCCCTATGGCTACACCTTC.

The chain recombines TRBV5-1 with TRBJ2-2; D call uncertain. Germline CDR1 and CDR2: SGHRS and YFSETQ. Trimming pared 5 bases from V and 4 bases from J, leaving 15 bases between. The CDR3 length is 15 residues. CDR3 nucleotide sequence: TGCGCCAGCAGTCTAAGAGCGCTGGGCACCGGGGAGCTGTTTTTT. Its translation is CASSLRALGTGELFF.

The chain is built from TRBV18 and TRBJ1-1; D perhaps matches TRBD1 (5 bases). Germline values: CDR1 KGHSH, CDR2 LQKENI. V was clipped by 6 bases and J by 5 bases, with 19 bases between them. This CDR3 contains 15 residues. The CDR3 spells CASSHAGFRGTEAFF. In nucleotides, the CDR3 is TGTGCCAGCTCTCACGCAGGATTTCGGGGGACTGAAGCTTTCTTT. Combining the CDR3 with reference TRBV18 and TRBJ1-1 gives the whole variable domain NAGVMQNPRHLVRRRGQEARLRCSPMKGHSHVYWYRQLPEEGLKFMVYLQKENIIDESGMPKERFSAEFPKEGPSILRIQQVVRGDSAAYFCASSHAGFRGTEAFFGQGTRLTVV.

DNA of the CDR3: TGTGCCAGCAGCTTAGGCTCCCAGGCCCAAAACATTCAGTACTTC. Protein product: CASSLGSQAQNIQYF. The chain combines TRBV7-2 with TRBJ2-4; no definite D call. This CDR3 contains 15 residues. Trimming stripped 1 base from V and 5 bases from J, with 12 bases between. Germline V gene lookup returns CDR1 SGHTA and CDR2 FQGNSA.

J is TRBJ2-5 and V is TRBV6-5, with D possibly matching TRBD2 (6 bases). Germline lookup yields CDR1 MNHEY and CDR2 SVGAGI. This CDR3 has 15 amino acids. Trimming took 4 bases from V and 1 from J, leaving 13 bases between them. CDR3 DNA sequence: TGTGCCAGCAGTTCCACCGGGACTCCCCAAGAGACCCAGTACTTC. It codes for CASSSTGTPQETQYF.

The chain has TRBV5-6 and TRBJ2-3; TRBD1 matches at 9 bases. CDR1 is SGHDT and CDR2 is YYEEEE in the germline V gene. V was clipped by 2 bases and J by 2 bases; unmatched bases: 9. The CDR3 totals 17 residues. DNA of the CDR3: TGTGCCAGCAGCTTATATAGGGACAGGGCCTCCACAGATACGCAGTATTTT. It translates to CASSLYRDRASTDTQYF. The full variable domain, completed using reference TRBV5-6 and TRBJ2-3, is DAGVTQSPTHLIKTRGQQVTLRCSPKSGHDTVSWYQQALGQGPQFIFQYYEEEERQRGNFPDRFSGHQFPNYSSELNVNALLLGDSALYLCASSLYRDRASTDTQYFGPGTRLTVL.

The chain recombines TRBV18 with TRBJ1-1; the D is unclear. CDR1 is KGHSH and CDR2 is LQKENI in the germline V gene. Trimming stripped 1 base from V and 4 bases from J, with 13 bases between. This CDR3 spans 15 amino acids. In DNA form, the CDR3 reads TGTGCCAGCTCACCACGGACTTTCTTTGGCACTGAAGCTTTCTTT. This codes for CASSPRTFFGTEAFF.

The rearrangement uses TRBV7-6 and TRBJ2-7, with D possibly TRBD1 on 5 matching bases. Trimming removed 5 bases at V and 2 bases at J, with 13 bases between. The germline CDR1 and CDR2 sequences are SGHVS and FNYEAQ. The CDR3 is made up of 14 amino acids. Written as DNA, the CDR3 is TGTGCCAGCAGCGCCACGTGGGGCCCCTACGAGCAGTACTTC. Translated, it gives CASSATWGPYEQYF.

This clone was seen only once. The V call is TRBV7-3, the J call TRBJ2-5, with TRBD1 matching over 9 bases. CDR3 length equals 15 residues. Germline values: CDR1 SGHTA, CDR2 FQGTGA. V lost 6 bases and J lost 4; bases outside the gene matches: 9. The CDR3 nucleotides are TGTGCCAGCAGTAGATTGGGACAGGGAGGAGAGACCCAGTACTTC. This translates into CASSRLGQGGETQYF.

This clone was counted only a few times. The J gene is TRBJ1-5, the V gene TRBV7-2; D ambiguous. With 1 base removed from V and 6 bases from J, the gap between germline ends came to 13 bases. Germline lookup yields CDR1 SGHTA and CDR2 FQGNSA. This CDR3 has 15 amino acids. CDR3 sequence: CASSLGAGRSQPQHF. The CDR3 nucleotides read TGTGCCAGCAGCTTAGGGGCAGGCCGGTCTCAGCCCCAGCATTTT.

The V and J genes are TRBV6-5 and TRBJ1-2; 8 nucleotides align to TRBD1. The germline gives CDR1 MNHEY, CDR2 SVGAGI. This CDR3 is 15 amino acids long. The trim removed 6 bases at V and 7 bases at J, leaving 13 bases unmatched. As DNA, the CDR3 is TGTGCCAGCAGCGCGCCGGGGCAGGGGGCGTTTGGCTACACCTTC. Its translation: CASSAPGQGAFGYTF.

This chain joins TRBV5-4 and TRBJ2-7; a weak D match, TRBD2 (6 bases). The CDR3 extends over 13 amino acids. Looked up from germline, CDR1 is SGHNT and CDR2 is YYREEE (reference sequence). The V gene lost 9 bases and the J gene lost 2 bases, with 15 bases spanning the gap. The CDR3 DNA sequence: TGTGCCACTCAGAGAGCGGGTCCCTACGAGCAGTACTTC. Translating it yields CATQRAGPYEQYF.